Listed below are T cell receptor beta chains from one sample, sequenced in a study of shared clonotypes between healthy human individuals. Method: immunoSEQ multiplex PCR; TCRdb's copy keeps in-frame clones and lacks some. The sample carries about 800,000 clones, approximately 97% recorded once. The sample taken for sequencing was naive CD8+ T cells sorted from blood. The receptors originated from a man younger than 45 in good health. Both conserved end residues are part of each CDR3. D genes are given only for firm matches. The size of a clone is reported for some rows only, either as once, few or many, or as a class for expanded clones.

.	.	TRBV19	TRBJ2-7	CASSMGLSYEQYF	TGTGCCAGTAGTATGGGCCTAAGCTACGAGCAGTACTTC
TRBD1	once	TRBV27	TRBJ2-7	CASSPTGINEQYF	TGTGCCAGCAGTCCGACAGGGATTAACGAGCAGTACTTC
TRBD2	.	TRBV30	TRBJ2-1	CACRRLAGSYNEQFF	TGTGCCTGTAGAAGACTAGCGGGATCCTACAATGAGCAGTTCTTC
.	.	TRBV7-6	TRBJ1-4	CASSRRGSNEKLFF	TGTGCCAGCAGCCGTAGGGGGTCTAATGAAAAACTGTTTTTT
TRBD1	.	TRBV5-1	TRBJ1-2	CASSSETGLGWNGYTF	TGCGCCAGCAGCTCCGAGACAGGGCTGGGGTGGAATGGCTACACCTTC
.	.	TRBV7-9	TRBJ2-1	CASSAPVHNEQFF	TGTGCCAGCAGCGCCCCGGTCCACAATGAGCAGTTCTTC
.	.	TRBV6-6	TRBJ2-1	CASGVIYNEQFF	TGTGCCAGCGGAGTAATTTACAATGAGCAGTTCTTC
TRBD1	.	TRBV5-1	TRBJ2-7	CASSPGTGSNEQYF	TGCGCCAGCAGCCCGGGGACAGGGTCCAACGAGCAGTACTTC
.	.	TRBV12-2	TRBJ2-1	CASRPEENSGSSYNEQFF	TGTGCAAGTCGCCCAGAAGAAAACTCCGGGAGCTCCTACAATGAGCAGTTCTTC
.	.	TRBV7-9	TRBJ1-5	CASSLGGGGDQPQHF	TGTGCCAGCAGCTTAGGAGGTGGGGGGGATCAGCCCCAGCATTTT
TRBD2	.	TRBV7-9	TRBJ2-3	CASSLGLAGRTDTQYF	TGTGCCAGCAGCTTGGGACTAGCGGGCCGCACAGATACGCAGTATTTT
TRBD2	.	TRBV10-3	TRBJ2-1	CAISEPGLGDNEQFF	TGTGCCATCAGTGAGCCGGGACTAGGGGACAATGAGCAGTTCTTC
TRBD2	.	TRBV27	TRBJ2-7	CASSQSGSFYEQYF	TGTGCCAGCAGCCAAAGCGGGAGCTTTTACGAGCAGTACTTC
TRBD2	.	TRBV7-3	TRBJ2-1	CASSLGTSGSGGNEQFF	TGTGCCAGCAGCTTAGGGACTAGCGGGAGCGGAGGGAATGAGCAGTTCTTC
.	.	TRBV5-5	TRBJ2-7	CASSLEPPYEQYF	TGTGCCAGCAGCTTGGAGCCTCCCTACGAGCAGTACTTC
.	.	TRBV28	TRBJ2-3	CASRGRASTDTQYF	TGTGCCAGCAGGGGCCGAGCTAGCACAGATACGCAGTATTTT
.	.	TRBV5-1	TRBJ2-7	CASSLAPRPSFYEQYF	TGCGCCAGCAGCTTGGCACCCAGGCCGTCATTCTACGAGCAGTACTTC
.	.	TRBV10-2	TRBJ2-3	CASSSYTRGTDTQYF	TGCGCCAGCAGCTCCTATACGCGGGGCACAGATACGCAGTATTTT
TRBD1	.	TRBV7-9	TRBJ2-1	CASSNLGQGYNEQFF	TGTGCCAGCAGTAATCTGGGACAGGGCTACAATGAGCAGTTCTTC
.	.	TRBV4-1	TRBJ2-7	CASSQEGGGMVSYEQYF	TGCGCCAGCAGCCAAGAGGGGGGAGGCATGGTCTCCTACGAGCAGTACTTC
.	.	TRBV29-1	TRBJ2-7	CSVEWGIEQYF	TGCAGCGTTGAGTGGGGTATCGAGCAGTACTTC
.	.	TRBV4-1	TRBJ2-2	CASSQMDRNTGELFF	TGCGCCAGCAGCCAAATGGACAGGAACACCGGGGAGCTGTTTTTT
.	.	TRBV7-9	TRBJ2-1	CASSLTGVDEQFF	TGTGCCAGCAGCTTAACGGGGGTCGATGAGCAGTTCTTC
.	.	TRBV7-8	TRBJ2-3	CASSSGPRNTQYF	TGTGCCAGCAGCTCGGGGCCCCGAAATACGCAGTATTTT
.	.	TRBV4-1	TRBJ1-4	CASSQNADEKLFF	TGCGCCAGCAGCCAAAACGCTGACGAAAAACTGTTTTTT
.	.	TRBV5-4	TRBJ2-1	CASSLERGEQFF	TGTGCCAGCAGCTTGGAAAGGGGTGAGCAGTTCTTC
.	.	TRBV9	TRBJ1-2	CASSVGGGYTF	TGTGCCAGCAGCGTAGGGGGTGGCTACACCTTC
.	.	TRBV11-2	TRBJ2-7	CASSYQGSSYEQYF	TGTGCCAGCAGCTATCAGGGGAGCTCCTACGAGCAGTACTTC
TRBD1	.	TRBV4-1	TRBJ2-1	CASSQVGTGAYNEQFF	TGCGCCAGCAGCCAAGTCGGGACAGGGGCCTACAATGAGCAGTTCTTC
.	.	TRBV28	TRBJ2-3	CASSLLPEGSDTQYF	TGTGCCAGCAGTTTACTCCCTGAGGGGTCAGATACGCAGTATTTT
TRBD2	.	TRBV4-3	TRBJ2-1	CASSPYPGTSGVNNEQFF	TGCGCCAGCAGCCCGTATCCTGGGACTAGCGGGGTTAACAATGAGCAGTTCTTC
TRBD1	.	TRBV4-1	TRBJ2-7	CASSQEWTGADEQYF	TGCGCCAGCAGCCAAGAGTGGACAGGGGCGGACGAGCAGTACTTC
TRBD2	.	TRBV7-9	TRBJ2-1	CASSPSGSYNEQFF	TGTGCCAGCAGCCCTAGCGGGAGCTACAATGAGCAGTTCTTC
TRBD2	.	TRBV6-5	TRBJ2-2	CASSYSTSWTGELFF	TGTGCCAGCAGTTACTCGACTAGCTGGACCGGGGAGCTGTTTTTT
.	.	TRBV7-9	TRBJ2-3	CAGRADTSTDTQYF	TGTGCCGGCCGGGCAGACACTAGCACAGATACGCAGTATTTT
.	.	TRBV11-3	TRBJ2-1	CASSSYSGSSYNEQFF	TGTGCCAGCAGCTCATATAGCGGAAGCTCCTACAATGAGCAGTTCTTC
.	.	TRBV6-5	TRBJ2-7	CASSYSNSIWEQYF	TGTGCCAGCAGTTACTCGAACAGCATTTGGGAGCAGTACTTC
.	.	TRBV7-6	TRBJ1-5	CASSLGIGQPQHF	TGTGCCAGCAGCTTAGGAATAGGTCAGCCCCAGCATTTT
.	once	TRBV27	TRBJ1-5	CASSLSMTQSSNQPQHF	TGTGCCAGCAGTTTATCCATGACACAGAGTAGCAATCAGCCCCAGCATTTT
.	.	TRBV7-9	TRBJ1-1	CASSPRGGNTEAFF	TGTGCCAGCAGCCCCCGCGGGGGAAACACTGAAGCTTTCTTT
.	.	TRBV27	TRBJ1-5	CASSLLGGDQPQHF	TGTGCCAGCAGTTTATTAGGAGGGGATCAGCCCCAGCATTTT
TRBD2	.	TRBV6-6	TRBJ2-7	CASSNWEREDYEQYF	TGTGCCAGCTCCAATTGGGAGCGGGAGGACTACGAGCAGTACTTC
.	.	TRBV27	TRBJ2-7	CASSPGAAYEQYF	TGTGCCAGCAGTCCCGGAGCCGCCTACGAGCAGTACTTC
TRBD2	once	TRBV9	TRBJ2-1	CASSDHPSGSYNEQFF	TGTGCCAGCAGCGACCACCCAAGCGGGAGTTACAATGAGCAGTTCTTC
.	once	TRBV25-1	TRBJ2-2	CASSVNTGELFF	TGTGCCAGCAGCGTAAATACCGGGGAGCTGTTTTTT
TRBD2	.	TRBV27	TRBJ2-2	CASSERGGLRTGELFF	TGTGCCAGCAGTGAGCGCGGGGGGCTTCGGACCGGGGAGCTGTTTTTT
.	.	TRBV9	TRBJ2-2	CASSDRQAELFF	TGTGCTAGCAGCGACCGACAGGCCGAGCTGTTTTTT
TRBD2	.	TRBV30	TRBJ2-1	CAWSPSGTTYNEQFF	TGTGCCTGGAGTCCGTCCGGGACTACCTACAATGAGCAGTTCTTC
.	.	TRBV5-5	TRBJ2-7	CASSLIYEQYF	TGTGCCAGCAGCTTGATATACGAGCAGTACTTC
.	.	TRBV7-8	TRBJ2-5	CASSFYSGEETQYF	TGTGCCAGCAGCTTTTATTCAGGGGAAGAGACCCAGTACTTC
TRBD1	.	TRBV9	TRBJ2-5	CASNAGTGDKTQYF	TGTGCCAGCAACGCCGGGACAGGGGATAAGACCCAGTACTTC
.	.	TRBV5-8	TRBJ1-5	CASSRVSNQPQHF	TGTGCCAGCAGCCGAGTTAGCAATCAGCCCCAGCATTTT
.	.	TRBV2	TRBJ2-7	CASHGPEREQYF	TGTGCCAGCCATGGCCCCGAGAGGGAGCAGTACTTC
TRBD2	.	TRBV27	TRBJ2-5	CASSQGTSGSFQYF	TGTGCCAGCAGTCAAGGGACTAGCGGGAGCTTTCAGTACTTC
TRBD2	.	TRBV4-1	TRBJ2-3	CASSQEGLAGGPILSDTQYF	TGCGCCAGCAGCCAAGAGGGACTAGCGGGAGGGCCGATATTATCTGATACGCAGTATTTT
.	.	TRBV7-9	TRBJ1-3	CASSFIRGSAAGNTIYF	TGTGCCAGCAGCTTTATCCGCGGGTCAGCCGCGGGAAACACCATATATTTT
.	.	TRBV9	TRBJ2-2	CASSARYSTGELFF	TGTGCCAGCAGCGCACGGTACAGCACCGGGGAGCTGTTTTTT